Listed here are 20 T cell receptor beta chains from one sample, sequenced in a study of T-cell memory formation after mild COVID-19. One entry per CDR3 protein results from TCRdb running MiXCR on the 5' RACE reads. Here the sample spans some 190,000 distinct CDR3 sequences, 16% being singletons. Sequencing used PBMCs or a T cell subset sorted from them (not recorded which). These receptors all come from an adult woman who had mild COVID-19 (a few samples of this study predate the infection). Cell type and time point are not known.

This clonotype was seen a few times. The rearrangement uses TRBV12-3 or TRBV12-4 and TRBJ2-4, with D possibly called TRBD1 or TRBD2 (5 bases each). The ends were cut back, 4 bases at V and 8 bases at J, with 18 bases in the middle. The CDR3 is 15 residues long. The CDR3 region is CASSSPDRRGDIQYF. In nucleotides, the CDR3 is TGTGCCAGCAGTTCGCCAGACCGGAGAGGGGACATTCAGTACTTC.

This chain joins TRBV19 and TRBJ2-5; no clear D. The length of the CDR3 is 14 residues. From germline, CDR1 is LNHDA and CDR2 SQIVND (reference sequence). The V end was cut by 7 bases, the J end by 5 bases, with 17 bases between. CDR3 sequence: CASNGRLASETQYF. Here the CDR3 DNA reads TGTGCCAGTAATGGACGGCTGGCTTCGGAGACCCAGTACTTC.

This chain uses TRBV7-2 with TRBJ2-1, with 15 bases lining up with TRBD2. CDR1 SGHTA and CDR2 FQGNSA come from the germline V gene. The CDR3 spans 17 residues. Trimming removed 7 bases from V and 7 bases from J; junction bases left unmatched: 11. The CDR3 is CASTYQGLAGGGNEQFF. In DNA form, the CDR3 reads TGTGCCAGCACCTATCAGGGACTAGCGGGAGGAGGGAATGAGCAGTTCTTC.

This clonotype was detected many times. This chain links TRBV6-6 with TRBJ2-7; TRBD1 aligns across 7 bases. The V gene end was trimmed by 6 bases and the J gene end by 2 bases; junction bases not matched to a gene: 1. CDR3 length equals 12 residues. Germline V lookup: CDR1 MNHNY, CDR2 SVGAGI (reference sequence). This CDR3 reads CASSGTAYEQYF. The CDR3 DNA is TGTGCCAGCAGCGGGACAGCCTACGAGCAGTACTTC.

This clonotype has a count of ten or more. CDR3 in amino acids: CASSTPGRGRKDTQYF. Here the CDR3 DNA reads TGTGCCAGCAGTACCCCAGGAAGGGGCCGAAAAGATACGCAGTATTTT. The V call is TRBV12-3 or TRBV12-4, the J call TRBJ2-3; a weak D match, TRBD1 (5 bases). The CDR3 has 16 residues. V was cut by 5 bases and J by 5 bases, with 20 bases left in between.

V usage is TRBV9 and J usage is TRBJ2-7; 7 bases are shared with TRBD1. The CDR3 length is 16 residues. J lost 3 bases, V lost 0 bases, and 9 bases had no gene match. The germline gives CDR1 SGDLS, CDR2 YYNGEE. This chain's CDR3 is CASSVGSGTGDYEQYF. Here the CDR3 DNA reads TGTGCCAGCAGCGTAGGGTCTGGTACAGGGGACTACGAGCAGTACTTC.

The chain joins TRBV5-4 to TRBJ2-1; D unresolved. The germline gives CDR1 SGHNT, CDR2 YYREEE (reference sequence). Trimming removed 10 bases at V and 4 bases at J, with 15 bases between. The CDR3 consists of 13 residues. The CDR3: CAAGTPAYNEQFF. In DNA, the CDR3 is TGTGCCGCCGGAACACCCGCATACAATGAGCAGTTCTTC.

Many counts were recorded for this clonotype. The chain is built from TRBV7-2 and TRBJ2-6; the D gene is possibly TRBD2 (6 bases). Germline loops: CDR1 SGHTA, CDR2 FQGNSA. The CDR3 has 17 amino acids. V was cut by 5 bases and J by 0 bases, with 14 bases left in between. The CDR3 coding sequence is TGTGCCAGCAGCGGGGGGAGAGTAAGCTCTGGGGCCAACGTCCTGACTTTC. Protein product: CASSGGRVSSGANVLTF. Looking up the rest from reference TRBV7-2 and TRBJ2-6 gives the full variable domain: GAGVSQSPSNKVTEKGKDVELRCDPISGHTALYWYRQSLGQGLEFLIYFQGNSAPDKSGLPSDRFSAERTGGSVSTLTIQRTQQEDSAVYLCASSGGRVSSGANVLTFGAGSRLTVL.

This clonotype was recorded only once. The genes are TRBV20-1 and TRBJ1-5; 10 positions agree with TRBD1. Germline-derived CDR1 and CDR2 are DFQATT and SNEGSKA (reference sequence). The CDR3 loop spans 15 amino acids. The V segment lost 3 bases and the J segment 2 bases; nucleotides outside the gene matches: 4. CDR3 in amino acids: CSARDRGSRNQPQHF. CDR3 coding DNA: TGCAGTGCTAGGGACAGGGGGAGCCGCAATCAGCCCCAGCATTTT.

This clonotype was seen more than once but under ten times. The chain employs TRBV29-1 and TRBJ2-7; TRBD2 aligns across 10 bases. CDR1 and CDR2 (germline): SQVTM, ANQGSEA. This CDR3 contains 14 residues. With 4 bases clipped from V and 5 bases from J, the junction kept 8 bases outside the gene matches. CDR3 loop: CSVVAIAGGHEQYF. For the CDR3, the DNA is TGCAGCGTTGTTGCAATAGCGGGAGGTCACGAGCAGTACTTC.

This chain uses TRBV5-1 with TRBJ2-1, with 11 bases matching TRBD2. In germline, CDR1 is SGHRS, CDR2 YFSETQ. CDR3 size: 16 residues. Losses at the gene ends were 4 bases for V and 6 bases for J; bases not matched to a gene: 9. This CDR3 is CASSPGGTSGSNEQFF. As DNA, the CDR3 is TGCGCCAGCAGCCCCGGAGGTACTAGCGGGAGCAATGAGCAGTTCTTC.

This chain connects TRBV5-6 to TRBJ1-1, with D possibly matching TRBD1 (5 bases). Germline CDR1 SGHDT, CDR2 YYEEEE. V lost 0 bases and J 7 bases, leaving 7 bases between the germline ends. This CDR3 is built from 12 residues. CDR3: CASSLATGEAFF. Written as DNA, the CDR3 is TGTGCCAGCAGCTTGGCTACAGGTGAAGCTTTCTTT.

The chain recombines TRBV4-1 with TRBJ2-5, with a tentative D call TRBD1 (6 bases). In germline, CDR1 is MGHRA, CDR2 YSYEKL. The V end lost 4 bases, the J end lost 4 bases, and 13 bases lay between the germline ends. There are 14 residues in the CDR3. The CDR3 is CASSPTGLRETQYF. CDR3 sequence (DNA): TGCGCCAGCAGCCCCACAGGGCTCCGAGAGACCCAGTACTTC.

DNA of the CDR3: TGTGCCACCGGGACAGGGGGCGGCTATGGCTACACCTTC. It yields the protein CATGTGGGYGYTF. The V call is TRBV2, the J call TRBJ1-2, with 12 positions matching TRBD1. In germline, CDR1 is SNHLY, CDR2 FYNNEI. The CDR3 contains 13 residues. Germline trimming cut 10 bases from V and 4 bases from J; bases unmatched to any gene: 4.

The V gene is TRBV6-1, the J gene TRBJ2-4; unclear D gene. The CDR3 has 15 amino acids. Trimming pared 8 bases from V and 6 bases from J, leaving 20 bases between. The germline V gene encodes CDR1 MNHNS and CDR2 SASEGT. CDR3 DNA sequence: TGTGCCAGCGCGACCCTTTATGCCGCTATAAACATTCAGTACTTC. It codes for CASATLYAAINIQYF.

The table lists this clonotype with a few counts. The gene calls are TRBV12-3 or TRBV12-4 and TRBJ1-2, with no clear D. The CDR3 covers 12 residues. Trimming took off 3 bases at V and 8 bases at J, with 10 bases between the two ends. CDR3: CASSFPGRGYTF. CDR3 bases: TGTGCCAGCAGTTTCCCCGGGAGAGGCTACACCTTC.

This clonotype has just a few counts. V usage is TRBV24-1 and J usage is TRBJ2-3, with 12 positions matching TRBD2. The ends lost 3 bases at V and 5 bases at J; junction bases unmatched: 5. CDR1 is KGHDR and CDR2 is SFDVKD in the germline V gene. The CDR3 is made up of 16 amino acids. The CDR3 coding sequence is TGTGCCACCAGTGATCTGACTAGCGGGAGACTAGATACGCAGTATTTT. This encodes CATSDLTSGRLDTQYF.

This chain connects TRBV9 to TRBJ1-3, with D tentatively TRBD1 (5 bases). This CDR3 has 13 amino acids. Per the germline V gene, CDR1 is SGDLS and CDR2 is YYNGEE. V was shortened by 5 bases and J by 7 bases, with 13 bases between the two germline ends. The CDR3 DNA reads as TGTGCCAGCAGACCCCAGGGCGGGAACACCATATATTTT. Protein sequence: CASRPQGGNTIYF. Full variable domain (rest looked up from reference TRBV9 and TRBJ1-3): DSGVTQTPKHLITATGQRVTLRCSPRSGDLSVYWYQQSLDQGLQFLIQYYNGEERAKGNILERFSAQQFPDLHSELNLSSLELGDSALYFCASRPQGGNTIYFGEGSWLTVV.

This clonotype was seen at least ten times. The rearrangement uses TRBV18 and TRBJ1-5; D perhaps matches TRBD1 (6 bases). There are 16 residues in the CDR3. Germline CDR1 reads KGHSH; CDR2 reads LQKENI. Trimming shortened V by 0 bases and J by 6 bases, and 15 bases separated the two germline ends. The chain's CDR3 is CASSPPEQGYSQPQHF. The CDR3 coding sequence is TGTGCCAGCTCACCACCGGAACAGGGATATAGTCAGCCCCAGCATTTT.

This clonotype was seen only a few times. The J gene is TRBJ2-2, the V gene TRBV9; D is undetermined. The germline gives CDR1 SGDLS, CDR2 YYNGEE. CDR3 length: 15 amino acids. V was cut by 2 bases and J by 1 base, with 9 bases left in between. This CDR3 reads CASSVGPGNTGELFF. The DNA for the CDR3 is TGTGCCAGCAGCGTTGGCCCAGGGAACACCGGGGAGCTGTTTTTT.